The 31 T cell receptor beta chains below all came from one sample that was sequenced in a study of technical replicates of blood from several donors. Libraries were prepared by immunoSEQ multiplex PCR; TCRdb keeps only in-frame clonotypes and omits some of them. The table has tens of thousands of clones, around 94% seen once. Sequencing used T cells isolated from PBMCs. The receptor source for this set is a human donor in good health.

The chain has TRBV11-2 and TRBJ2-5, with 9 bases lining up with TRBD1. In germline, CDR1 is SGHAT, CDR2 FQNNGV. Trimming at V came to 7 bases and at J to 2 bases, leaving 5 bases not matched to a gene. CDR3 length equals 14 residues. As DNA, the CDR3 is TGTGCCAGCACCGGGGACAGGGCTCAAGAGACCCAGTACTTC. This codes for CASTGDRAQETQYF.

This chain connects TRBV30 to TRBJ1-5, with unresolved D. The CDR3 extends over 13 amino acids. V lost 3 bases and J lost 2, with 8 bases in between. Per germline, CDR1 GTSNPN and CDR2 SVGIG (reference sequence). The CDR3, as DNA: TGTGCCTGGAGCTGGGCTGGCAATCAGCCCCAGCATTTT. It specifies CAWSWAGNQPQHF.

The chain is built from TRBV28 and TRBJ2-7, with 8 bases identical to TRBD1. Germline values: CDR1 MDHEN, CDR2 SYDVKM. V shed 6 bases and J 7 bases; nucleotides not matched to a gene: 14. CDR3 length equals 15 residues. The CDR3: CASRYRGQGLREQYF. In nucleotides, the CDR3 is TGTGCCAGCAGATACCGTGGACAGGGACTTCGGGAGCAGTACTTC.

This clone turned up a few times. This chain links TRBV4-1 with TRBJ1-1; 8 bases fit TRBD1. CDR3 size: 15 residues. The J segment lost 5 bases and the V segment lost 0 bases, leaving 5 bases of the junction unmatched. Germline V lookup: CDR1 MGHRA, CDR2 YSYEKL. The CDR3 protein is CASSQEDRGWTEAFF. CDR3 DNA sequence: TGCGCCAGCAGCCAAGAAGACAGGGGTTGGACTGAAGCTTTCTTT.

The CDR3 here is CASSPTGVSSYEQYF. In DNA form, the CDR3 reads TGTGCCAGCAGCCCCACAGGGGTAAGCTCCTACGAGCAGTACTTC. The gene calls are TRBV7-8 and TRBJ2-7, with 7 nucleotides matching TRBD1. The CDR3 has 15 residues. Germline CDR1 SGHVS, CDR2 FQNEAQ. V trimming: 5 bases; J trimming: 0 bases; junction bases outside the gene matches: 7.

The rearrangement links TRBV5-1 to TRBJ1-4; no reliable D call. V lost 1 base and J 4 bases, leaving 8 bases between the germline ends. This CDR3 comprises 14 residues. Germline CDR1 reads SGHRS; CDR2 reads YFSETQ. This CDR3 reads CASSLPGVNEKLFF. As DNA, the CDR3 is TGCGCCAGCAGCTTGCCCGGAGTTAATGAAAAACTGTTTTTT.

V gene TRBV18 combines with J gene TRBJ2-7; the match to TRBD1 covers 10 bases. J gave up 7 bases and V 0 bases, and 3 bases lay outside the gene matches. Germline lookup yields CDR1 KGHSH and CDR2 LQKENI. This CDR3 spans 14 amino acids. CDR3 loop: CASSPPGQGWEQYF. Here the CDR3 DNA reads TGTGCCAGCTCACCACCGGGACAGGGGTGGGAGCAGTACTTC.

The V call is TRBV4-2, the J call TRBJ2-3, with TRBD2 as a possible D gene (6 bases). V lost 3 bases to trimming and J lost 2 bases, with 12 bases between them. Germline V gene sequence: CDR1 LGHNA, CDR2 YNFKEQ. This CDR3 has 15 residues. The CDR3 sequence is CASSHFSGNTDTQYF. As DNA, the CDR3 is TGTGCCAGCAGCCACTTTAGCGGAAACACAGATACGCAGTATTTT.

V is TRBV29-1 and J is TRBJ1-5; 10 bases agree with TRBD1. Unmatched junction bases numbered 0, after V lost 1 base and J lost 9 bases. There are 12 residues in the CDR3. Germline loops: CDR1 SQVTM, CDR2 ANQGSEA. The CDR3 sequence: CSVEGTGGPQHF. The CDR3 DNA follows: TGCAGCGTTGAAGGGACAGGGGGGCCCCAGCATTTT.

The rearrangement joins TRBV10-1 to TRBJ2-7; possible D gene TRBD2, 6 bases. This CDR3 region has 15 residues. The V gene lost 2 bases and the J gene lost 0 bases, with 11 bases spanning the gap. The germline gives CDR1 WNHNN, CDR2 SYGVQD (reference sequence). Here the CDR3 DNA reads TGCGCCAGCAGTGAGGCGGCGGGGTTCTCCTACGAGCAGTACTTC. Protein: CASSEAAGFSYEQYF.

The DNA of the CDR3 is TGTGCCAGCAGCTTGTTGGGTTCAGGGTTCGAGCAGTACTTC. Protein: CASSLLGSGFEQYF. This rearrangement joins TRBV5-4 to TRBJ2-7, with a weak D call TRBD1 (5 bases). CDR3 length: 14 residues. The V gene's germline CDR1 is SGHNT and CDR2 YYREEE (reference sequence). V gave up 1 base and J gave up 6 bases, with 14 bases separating them.

This clone was seen a handful of times. The J gene is TRBJ2-2, the V gene TRBV2; D not resolved. V lost 6 bases and J 3 bases, leaving 11 bases between the germline ends. Germline V gene data show CDR1 as SNHLY and CDR2 as FYNNEI. This CDR3 spans 14 amino acids. The CDR3 loop reads CASRQSADTGELFF. The CDR3 DNA reads as TGTGCCAGCAGGCAGTCCGCGGACACCGGGGAGCTGTTTTTT.

The chain uses TRBV27 and TRBJ2-2; tentative D call: TRBD1 (5 bases). CDR3 length: 13 residues. Germline CDR1 and CDR2: MNHEY and SMNVEV (reference sequence). V lost 1 base, J lost 7 bases, and 7 bases lay in between. DNA for the CDR3: TGTGCCAGCAGTTTATTAGACAGCGGGGAGCTGTTTTTT. Translation: CASSLLDSGELFF.

The CDR3 region has the DNA TGTGCCAGCAGCCGGGACAGGGTGACAGATACGCAGTATTTT. Translated, it gives CASSRDRVTDTQYF. This sequence joins TRBV7-8 and TRBJ2-3; TRBD1 matches 9 bases. With V trimmed by 5 bases and J by 3 bases, 3 bases remained unmatched. Germline CDR1 reads SGHVS; CDR2 reads FQNEAQ. The CDR3 sequence is 14 residues long.

The chain is built from TRBV2 and TRBJ2-6, with D maybe TRBD2 (6 bases). CDR1 is SNHLY and CDR2 is FYNNEI in the germline V gene. With 6 bases removed from V and 3 bases from J, the gap between germline ends came to 9 bases. The CDR3 spans 14 residues. Here the CDR3 DNA reads TGTGCCAGCAGGCTAGCGATTGGGGCCAACGTCCTGACTTTC. Translating gives CASRLAIGANVLTF.

The rearrangement joins TRBV29-1 to TRBJ2-2, with D possibly being TRBD1 (6 bases). The germline CDR1 and CDR2 sequences are SQVTM and ANQGSEA. Trimming took off 0 bases at V and 3 bases at J, with 14 bases between the two ends. This CDR3 comprises 16 residues. The CDR3, as DNA: TGCAGCGTTGAAGATTATGCTGCAGGGGACACCGGGGAGCTGTTTTTT. This sequence encodes CSVEDYAAGDTGELFF.

The J gene is TRBJ2-2, the V gene TRBV25-1, with 9 bases that match TRBD2. The length of the CDR3 is 15 residues. Germline V lookup: CDR1 MGHDK, CDR2 SYGVNS. V trimming: 10 bases; J trimming: 6 bases; junction bases outside the gene matches: 12. The DNA for the CDR3 is TGTGCCACCCAAAGGGCAGCGGGAGGACCCGGGGAGCTGTTTTTT. Translation gives CATQRAAGGPGELFF.

The genes are TRBV7-9 and TRBJ2-7; D unresolved. CDR1 and CDR2 from the germline V gene are SEHNR and FQNEAQ (reference sequence). With 5 bases removed from V and 2 bases from J, the gap between germline ends came to 4 bases. This CDR3 spans 11 amino acids. CDR3 sequence: CASSDTYEQYF. The CDR3 DNA reads TGTGCCAGCAGCGACACCTACGAGCAGTACTTC.

CDR3 in amino acids: CASSIEGGGTQYF. For the CDR3, the DNA is TGTGCCAGTAGTATAGAGGGGGGTGGGACCCAGTACTTC. The chain uses TRBV19 and TRBJ2-5; D perhaps matches TRBD2 (6 bases). Germline V gene lookup returns CDR1 LNHDA and CDR2 SQIVND (reference sequence). V lost 0 bases and J lost 7, with 9 bases in between. The CDR3 contains 13 residues.

The chain combines TRBV5-1 with TRBJ2-5; 7 bases line up with TRBD1. Trimming at V came to 6 bases and at J to 5 bases, leaving 7 bases not matched to a gene. In germline, CDR1 is SGHRS, CDR2 YFSETQ. The CDR3 covers 13 residues. The CDR3 loop is CASTMTGIETQYF. The CDR3 coding sequence is TGCGCCAGCACCATGACAGGGATCGAGACCCAGTACTTC.

The chain links TRBV30 to TRBJ1-6, with a weak D call TRBD1 (5 bases). CDR1 is GTSNPN, CDR2 SVGIG, per germline (reference sequence). The CDR3 extends over 14 amino acids. Trimming took off 0 bases at V and 10 bases at J, with 13 bases between the two ends. CDR3 DNA sequence: TGTGCCTGGAGTGTTTCGGGGGTTTGGTCACCCCTCCACTTT. It yields the protein CAWSVSGVWSPLHF. The complete variable domain, with remaining parts taken from reference TRBV30 and TRBJ1-6, reads SQTIHQWPATLVQPVGSPLSLECTVEGTSNPNLYWYRQAAGRGLQLLFYSVGIGQISSEVPQNLSASRPQDRQFILSSKKLLLSDSGFYLCAWSVSGVWSPLHFGNGTRLTVT.

The gene calls are TRBV6-4 and TRBJ1-1, with a weak D call TRBD1 (6 bases). CDR1 and CDR2 from the germline V gene are MRHNA and SNTAGT. The V end was cut by 8 bases, the J end by 5 bases, with 15 bases between. This CDR3 spans 13 amino acids. CDR3 bases: TGTGCCAGCCGCAGGGGAGTTAATACTGAAGCTTTCTTT. It specifies CASRRGVNTEAFF.

The rearrangement joins TRBV27 to TRBJ2-1, with 8 nucleotides matching TRBD2. Per germline, CDR1 MNHEY and CDR2 SMNVEV (reference sequence). V dropped 3 bases and J dropped 8; count of bases not matched to a gene: 6. There are 14 residues in the CDR3. In DNA form, the CDR3 reads TGTGCCAGCAGTTTCAGCGGGAGTCGCTATGAGCAGTTCTTC. Translating it yields CASSFSGSRYEQFF.

The rearrangement uses TRBV9 and TRBJ2-1; 9 nucleotides agree with TRBD2. Looked up from germline, CDR1 is SGDLS and CDR2 is YYNGEE. The CDR3 has 15 amino acids. Losses at the gene ends were 4 bases for V and 7 bases for J; bases not matched to a gene: 9. CDR3 loop: CASSFGTSRGNEQFF. The CDR3 region has the DNA TGTGCCAGCAGCTTTGGGACTAGCAGAGGGAATGAGCAGTTCTTC.

The J gene is TRBJ1-4, the V gene TRBV11-2, with D perhaps matching TRBD1 (5 bases). The CDR3 is 15 amino acids. Germline V gene data show CDR1 as SGHAT and CDR2 as FQNNGV. Trimming took 1 base from V and 6 from J, leaving 12 bases between them. The CDR3 nucleotides are TGTGCCAGCAGCTTAGGGACACCCGTAGATGAAAAACTGTTTTTT. Its translation is CASSLGTPVDEKLFF.

The rearrangement uses TRBV7-3 and TRBJ1-1; TRBD1 matches 7 bases. The germline gives CDR1 SGHTA, CDR2 FQGTGA. This CDR3 is 14 amino acids long. The V and J ends lost 5 bases and 3 bases, in that order; junction bases with no gene match: 6. CDR3 coding DNA: TGTGCCAGCAGCCGACAGGGTGGGGACACTGAAGCTTTCTTT. Translation: CASSRQGGDTEAFF. The full variable domain, its missing parts supplied by reference TRBV7-3 and TRBJ1-1, is GAGVSQTPSNKVTEKGKYVELRCDPISGHTALYWYRQSLGQGPEFLIYFQGTGAADDSGLPNDRFFAVRPEGSVSTLKIQRTERGDSAVYLCASSRQGGDTEAFFGQGTRLTVV.

This chain joins TRBV2 and TRBJ2-7; the D gene is possibly TRBD2 (5 bases). Germline V gene data show CDR1 as SNHLY and CDR2 as FYNNEI. The CDR3 contains 13 residues. Trimming pared 2 bases from V and 2 bases from J, leaving 7 bases between. The chain's CDR3 is CASSEREAYEQYF. CDR3 nucleotide sequence: TGTGCCAGCAGTGAACGGGAAGCCTACGAGCAGTACTTC.

The chain joins TRBV2 to TRBJ2-1, with 11 bases that match TRBD1. Per the germline V gene, CDR1 is SNHLY and CDR2 is FYNNEI. The CDR3 runs 13 residues. V was clipped by 8 bases and J by 6 bases; unmatched bases: 3. The CDR3 sequence: CASWGQGGNEQFF. DNA for the CDR3: TGTGCCAGCTGGGGACAGGGGGGCAATGAGCAGTTCTTC.

J is TRBJ1-5 and V is TRBV19; D is undetermined. The CDR3 is 15 residues long. Trimming took 1 base from V and 3 from J, leaving 10 bases between them. The germline V gene encodes CDR1 LNHDA and CDR2 SQIVND (reference sequence). In nucleotides, the CDR3 is TGTGCCAGTAGTATAGCCAGGCTTCACAATCAGCCCCAGCATTTT. It encodes CASSIARLHNQPQHF. The full variable domain, completed using reference TRBV19 and TRBJ1-5, is DGGITQSPKYLFRKEGQNVTLSCEQNLNHDAMYWYRQDPGQGLRLIYYSQIVNDFQKGDIAEGYSVSREKKESFPLTVTSAQKNPTAFYLCASSIARLHNQPQHFGDGTRLSIL.

The genes are TRBV5-1 and TRBJ2-7; 9 nucleotides align to TRBD1. Germline loops: CDR1 SGHRS, CDR2 YFSETQ. Trimming at V came to 0 bases and at J to 5 bases, leaving 3 bases not matched to a gene. The CDR3 spans 14 residues. For the CDR3, the DNA is TGCGCCAGCAGCTTGGACAGGGGGCAAAACGAGCAGTACTTC. Residues: CASSLDRGQNEQYF.

The J gene is TRBJ1-1, the V gene TRBV11-1; D call uncertain. V was pared by 5 bases and J by 3 bases, with 10 bases between. Germline V gene lookup returns CDR1 SGHAT and CDR2 FQDESV (reference sequence). The CDR3 is 13 amino acids. The chain's CDR3 is CASSQRGDTEAFF. CDR3 bases: TGTGCCAGCAGCCAAAGAGGAGACACTGAAGCTTTCTTT.